This TCR beta chain was recorded in a study of PD-1 blockade in classical Hodgkin lymphoma. As concerns this clone: Its target is unknown.

The CDR3 totals 13 residues. Per the germline V gene, CDR1 is SSHAT and CDR2 is FNYEAQ (reference sequence). With V trimmed by 1 base and J by 5 bases, 0 bases remained unmatched. Every patient had relapsed following autologous stem cell transplantation, and cohorts differed in brentuximab vedotin exposure. Study-wide results and caveats: By C4D1, diversity of CD4+ TCRs had risen significantly, whereas that of CD8+ TCRs had not.

The data were produced by immunoSEQ multiplex PCR, yet TCRdb's version contains in-frame clones alone and is incomplete. The data contain about 84,000 clones, roughly nine tenths of them singletons. The sequence was obtained from a human donor with classical Hodgkin lymphoma. Sequencing used peripheral blood mononuclear cells (PBMCs), obtained at baseline. The V gene is TRBV7-7, the J gene TRBJ2-5; 8 positions agree with TRBD1. The CDR3 reads CASSLDRGETQYF. Here the CDR3 DNA reads TGTGCCAGCAGCTTAGACAGGGGGGAGACCCAGTACTTC.